This record covers a single TCR beta chain. No antigen is known for it. Qualities for individual bases were not recorded, and no much larger clone is one base off. The library was made by the immunoSEQ multiplex PCR assay. For the multiplex PCR, a mixture combining 60 forward primers for TCR Vbeta segments and 13 reverse primers for TCR Jbeta segments was used. The CDR3 region of rearranged TCR beta genes was amplified from genomic DNA by a multiplex PCR assay. The Illumina HiSeq System was used to sequence the amplified TCR beta libraries as 87-base-pair reads. The paper's data handling went like this. Across the 666 repertoires, a later analysis counted tens of millions of unique TCR beta chains, 9 million to 14 million of which were shared by at least two donors. To remove PCR and sequencing errors, raw reads were error-corrected and collapsed into unique sequences using a nearest-neighbor algorithm that merged closely related sequences. To assign V, D and J gene segments, CDR3 sequences were aligned to IMGT reference sequences. For a sequence to be retained, a match of at least six nucleotides was required to both a V gene segment and a J gene segment. A rearrangement was called productive if the CDR3 had no stop codons and remained in frame with V and J, and every other rearrangement was called non-productive. CDR3 was defined according to IMGT convention as the region running from the second conserved V-encoded cysteine to the conserved J-encoded phenylalanine. In an earlier analysis of more than 550 of the donors, sequences lacking an unambiguous match to a single V gene segment were excluded. An earlier analysis of just under 600 of the donors called V segments functional above 56.7% productive rearrangements and segregating when the between-donor standard deviation exceeded 5%. A statistical classification framework was built for diagnosing cytomegalovirus status from the catalog of TCR beta chain sequences. A later analysis assigned V and J genes by comparing TCR nucleotide sequences with IMGT/GENE-DB human TR gene sequences. Using the TCRdist pipeline, a later analysis assigned CDR3 sequences along with most-parsimonious VDJ recombination scenarios. In a later analysis, each TCR beta chain was defined by its CDR3 amino acid sequence together with its V-gene family, and reads without a unique V-gene family were excluded. A later analysis removed 600 or so highly shared, low-generation-probability nucleotide sequences to deal with suspected cross-contamination and a sequencing artifact. A later analysis calculated a clonal expansion index for each public chain from normalized within-repertoire ranks of inferred template counts. A later analysis computed generation probabilities with a VDJ recombination model fitted to out-of-frame rearrangements, and checked the results against IGoR. In a later analysis, hypergeometric tests were used to score TCR-TCR, TCR-HLA and TCR-CMV co-occurrence, with a repertoire-size bias correction applied to TCR pairs. A later analysis estimated false discovery rates by permuting HLA or CMV assignments 20 times. In a later analysis, co-occurring TCRs were grouped with DBSCAN, and TCRdist sequence similarity was added when clustering was performed within HLA-allele-positive subsets. Repertoires with fewer than 30,000 or more than 120,000 public chains were left out of co-occurrence clustering, as were about five repertoires with anomalous nucleotide sharing. The immuneACCESS repertoire file appears here via TCRdb, limited to in-frame rearrangements. These files lack a portion of the clones; in checked studies, under half of the deficit traces to unresolved V genes, and the cause of the others is not known. V and J calls and clone size are as listed in that table; D and trimming were resolved from the DNA. The sample yields over 40,000 clones; over 60% were counted once. About 2.5% of the sample is in the top ten clones.

V has 3 bases trimmed and J has 0 bases trimmed; junction bases matching no gene number 5. CDR1 and CDR2, looked up from the germline V gene, are SGHTA and FQGNSA. The CDR3 goes from the cysteine to the phenylalanine over 18 residues. Only CDR3 DNA is held: 54 bases, read in frame from base 1. In total, just over 650 healthy bone marrow donors made up the cohort. At the time of sampling, all cohort members were nominally healthy, though unrecorded immune exposures were likely present. The donor was CMV seropositive and was included in the group of 250 to 300 seropositive cohort members. A peripheral blood sample was provided by each donor, and peripheral blood mononuclear cells were used for TCR beta sequencing. Genomic DNA was extracted from the blood cell samples with the Qiagen DNeasy Blood Extraction Kit. The data were obtained in a study of cytomegalovirus exposure and HLA in healthy donors (dated by TCRdb to about 2017). Broadly, across the study: An earlier analysis of approximately 640 of the donors reported about 250 Gb of sequence data and approximately 110 million unique TCR beta sequences from about 200 million T cells. Class I and class II HLA loci were covered by the typing at four-digit resolution. Roughly five DR-DQ haplotypes were handled as single units for association and clustering because linkage in the cohort was strong. The study combined high-throughput TCR immunosequencing, statistical association of individual TCRs with disease status, and machine learning to predict cytomegalovirus infection status. Of the approximately 400 genotyped donors, approximately 81% were placed in the genetic ancestry cluster associated with self-reported Caucasian donors. Donor age, sex, ethnicity and CMV serostatus were compiled together with the repertoire data. Across roughly 420 genotyped donors of the cohort, an average of approximately 240,000 unique TCR beta nucleotide sequences per donor were sequenced, and 15% to 20% of those sequences were non-productive. The study aimed to test whether signatures of past pathogen exposure could be identified by cataloging public T cell receptors. Along with the approximately 670-subject first cohort, a separate validation cohort of over a hundred different subjects was used. In an earlier analysis of a few hundred of the donors, high-throughput TCR beta sequencing was used to judge whether each TCR beta V gene segment behaved as functional or pseudogenic. The number of typed donors differed by locus: roughly 629-640 for A, B, C, DRB1 and DQB1; 500 to 550 for DQA1; 606 for DPA1; and roughly 470 for DPB1. An early release covering 550 to 700 HLA-typed donors comprised approximately 300 gigabases of sequencing data and around 86 million unique TCR sequences. A later analysis re-analyzed previously published TCR beta repertoires from several hundred donors and added high-resolution HLA genotyping to study TCR occurrence patterns. Genome-wide SNP genotypes for about three fifths of the 666 donors were used in a later genetic analysis, which treated that subset as a discovery cohort. Every repertoire in the discovery cohort had been generated on one and the same sequencing platform. The T cell repertoires of some 700 subjects were profiled by immunosequencing and related to cytomegalovirus serostatus. The later analysis used no new phenotypic data to find candidate immune exposures, relying instead on TCR beta sequences and their occurrence across donors.

Results and caveats for the whole study, not just this receptor: The sequencing pipeline was judged likely to have produced a cluster of highly shared sequence variants as a technical artifact. In an earlier analysis of roughly 500 of the donors, most TCR beta V segments appeared in productive rearrangements about 87% or about 30% of the time, broadly matching IMGT annotations. Presence/absence analyses assumed roughly uniform sequencing depth across donors, an assumption that may not hold. Specific HLA alleles were associated with roughly 17,000 TCR beta sequences at a false discovery rate of 0.05 in a later analysis. A later analysis reported that several top co-occurrence clusters appeared linked to parvovirus B19, influenza, CMV and Epstein-Barr virus. This cohort had only TCR beta chains sequenced, and the lack of alpha or paired-chain data limited which features could be detected. Roughly 17 rarely observed V segments, including chromosome 9 orphons, were excluded from the earlier analysis of several hundred of the donors because counts were too low. In a later analysis, the rate of TCR association differed among HLA loci, with DRB1 alleles having the most associated TCRs and HLA-C alleles having the fewest. HLA typing was unavailable for some donors at each locus, so association tests used only the typed subset. Compared with the roughly 700-donor mean, donors in an Asian-associated ancestry cluster had fewer N-insertions in productive TCRs, according to a later genetic analysis. Cytomegalovirus status was reported to be diagnosed by the classifier with high specificity and sensitivity in both the original and validation cohorts. In vitro tests confirmed that three of the cytomegalovirus-associated TCR beta chains recognize cytomegalovirus antigens. A further reported finding was that TCR beta sequences accurately predicted the HLA-A and HLA-B alleles for most subjects in the first cohort. Compared with equally common non-associated chains, HLA-associated TCR beta chains in a later analysis were more clonally expanded and had lower generation probabilities. Across donors, most TCR sequences were observed very rarely, whereas some public TCRs were present in many individuals. Some IMGT-functional V segments, including TRBV6-2 and TRBV6-3, could not be told apart with the 87-base-pair reads, so those segments were excluded. Immune exposure information for the cohort was limited to CMV serostatus. It was suggested by the authors that the approach could potentially be generalized to other disease states and immunological phenotypes. Linkage disequilibrium might explain the correlated functional status among segregating V segments, but an unknown experimental factor could not be ruled out. In a later analysis, most CMV-associated TCR beta chains were found to appear HLA-restricted, with HLA associations seemingly driven largely by CMV exposure. An association between a missense DCLRE1C variant and V-gene and J-gene trimming of TCR beta chains was found in a later genetic analysis and replicated in an independent cohort. A total of about 150 TCR beta chains were listed by the study as associated with cytomegalovirus. Assigning TCR associations to individual alleles was difficult when HLA alleles, especially DR and DQ, strongly co-occurred.

The receptor comes from a woman in her thirties or forties in good health and CMV-seropositive. The sequenced sample consisted of PBMCs. The rearranged chain carries TRBV7-2 and TRBJ2-3, with 14 bases in between that match TRBD2. The base sequence is TGTGCCAGCAGCTTGCGGACTAGCGGGGGGACTAGCACAGATACGCAGTATTTT. The resulting protein is CASSLRTSGGTSTDTQYF.